One and the same sample provided the 16 T cell receptor beta chains below, sequenced in a study of blood T cells in healthy people across ages. Together with a sample-barcoded 5' primer, a J-beta primer mix was included in a second PCR lasting roughly 6 to 12 cycles. TCRdb recomputed calls from the 5' RACE reads with MiXCR, one row per CDR3 protein. This table has under 850,000 distinct CDR3 sequences, under 40% appearing once. Sequenced sample: blood. The receptor set was obtained from a man in his late teens or twenties in good health.

This clonotype was observed many times. At one end the junction does not follow the germline gene, possibly because of a read error. CDR3 in amino acids: CASSLGGSSYNEQYF. The CDR3 nucleotides read TGTGCTAGCAGCTTAGGGGGGAGCTCCTACAATGAGCAGTACTTC. This chain uses TRBV7-7 with TRBJ2-1; D is tentatively TRBD1 or TRBD2 (6 bases each). Near its end, the DNA agrees better with TRBJ2-7, so the J call may be wrong. This CDR3 has 15 residues. Germline CDR1 SSHAT, CDR2 FNYEAQ (reference sequence).

In its sample, this clonotype was seen many times. This sequence joins TRBV4-2 and TRBJ1-2; 9 bases align to TRBD1. The CDR3 contains 15 residues. With 4 bases clipped from V and 8 bases from J, the junction kept 11 bases outside the gene matches. Germline V gives CDR1 LGHNA, CDR2 YNFKEQ. CDR3 sequence reads: CASSLGTGTNRGYTF. In nucleotides, the CDR3 is TGTGCCAGCAGCCTCGGGACAGGGACGAATAGGGGCTACACCTTC.

V usage is TRBV6-2 or TRBV6-3 and J usage is TRBJ2-1; possible D gene TRBD2, 7 bases. This CDR3 is built from 16 residues. Trimming left V 7 bases short and J 7 bases short, with 23 bases between. Germline loops: CDR1 MNHEY, CDR2 SVGEGT. The CDR3 DNA follows: TGTGCCAGCACTTCCGCCCCCGGGGGGCTGGAGAATGAGCAGTTCTTC. Its protein is CASTSAPGGLENEQFF.

This chain connects TRBV29-1 to TRBJ2-5; D is undetermined. The germline V gene has CDR1 SQVTM and CDR2 ANQGSEA. The V and J ends lost 0 bases and 11 bases respectively, with 13 bases between them. CDR3 length: 12 residues. The CDR3 loop is CSVEDSRTPQYF. The CDR3 bases are TGCAGCGTTGAAGATTCTCGGACGCCTCAGTACTTC.

The rearrangement links TRBV2 to TRBJ2-2; D might be TRBD2 (5 bases). Germline V lookup: CDR1 SNHLY, CDR2 FYNNEI. V was shortened by 8 bases and J by 0 bases, with 10 bases between the two germline ends. CDR3 length: 14 amino acids. The CDR3 nucleotides read TGTGCCAGCGGAGGCGATACGAACACCGGGGAGCTGTTTTTT. As protein: CASGGDTNTGELFF.

The gene calls are TRBV20-1 and TRBJ1-5; 7 nucleotides align to TRBD1. J gave up 0 bases and V 2 bases, and 7 bases lay outside the gene matches. This CDR3 is built from 16 residues. Germline loops: CDR1 DFQATT, CDR2 SNEGSKA (reference sequence). In DNA, the CDR3 is TGCAGTGCTAGAAATGCCGGGACAGCTAGCAATCAGCCCCAGCATTTT. It yields the protein CSARNAGTASNQPQHF.

V is TRBV2 and J is TRBJ2-1, with TRBD2 matching over 9 bases. The germline V gene encodes CDR1 SNHLY and CDR2 FYNNEI. CDR3 length: 17 residues. Unmatched junction bases numbered 19, after V lost 8 bases and J lost 8 bases. The CDR3 protein is CASRTDFSGGVLHEQFF. CDR3 nucleotide sequence: TGTGCCAGCCGGACTGATTTTAGCGGGGGCGTCTTACATGAGCAGTTCTTC. The entire variable domain, with the rest obtained from reference TRBV2 and TRBJ2-1, is as follows: EPEVTQTPSHQVTQMGQEVILRCVPISNHLYFYWYRQILGQKVEFLVSFYNNEISEKSEIFDDQFSVERPDGSNFTLKIRSTKLEDSAMYFCASRTDFSGGVLHEQFFGPGTRLTVL.

The chain couples TRBV27 to TRBJ2-3; D not certain. Looked up from germline, CDR1 is MNHEY and CDR2 is SMNVEV (reference sequence). Trimming stripped 4 bases from V and 4 bases from J, with 9 bases between. There are 13 residues in the CDR3. CDR3 protein: CASSSLPPDTQYF. The CDR3, as DNA: TGTGCCAGCAGTTCCCTCCCCCCAGATACGCAGTATTTT.

This chain connects TRBV4-3 to TRBJ2-1, with a tentative D call TRBD1 (6 bases). The germline V gene encodes CDR1 LGHNA and CDR2 YSLEER. Trimming took 0 bases from V and 8 from J, leaving 17 bases between them. The CDR3 has 16 residues. This CDR3 is CASSQEVGGPVDEQFF. The CDR3 DNA is TGCGCCAGCAGCCAAGAAGTTGGGGGCCCCGTGGATGAGCAGTTCTTC.

The rearrangement uses TRBV5-1 and TRBJ2-3, with 11 bases identical to TRBD2. The V segment lost 3 bases and the J segment 2 bases; nucleotides outside the gene matches: 5. This CDR3 comprises 16 residues. Germline V lookup: CDR1 SGHRS, CDR2 YFSETQ. The CDR3 loop is CASSSTSGDTTDTQYF. CDR3 bases: TGCGCCAGCAGCTCGACTAGCGGGGATACCACAGATACGCAGTATTTT.

In regard to this clonotype: It may be a read error: a sequence one base away is much more abundant. The chain carries TRBV7-2 and TRBJ2-1, with TRBD2 matching 11 bases. The CDR3 contains 15 residues. Trimming removed 5 bases from V and 4 bases from J; junction bases left unmatched: 4. The germline CDR1 and CDR2 sequences are SGHTA and FQGNSA. The CDR3 is CASSPTSGEYNEQFF. The CDR3, as DNA: TGTGCCAGCAGCCCGACTAGCGGGGAATACAATGAGCAGTTCTTC. The full variable domain, with the rest looked up from reference TRBV7-2 and TRBJ2-1, is GAGVSQSPSNKVTEKGKDVELRCDPISGHTALYWYRQSLGQGLEFLIYFQGNSAPDKSGLPSDRFSAERTGGSVSTLTIQRTQQEDSAVYLCASSPTSGEYNEQFFGPGTRLTVL.

V usage is TRBV7-2 and J usage is TRBJ2-2; a weak D match, TRBD2 (5 bases). Germline assignment: CDR1 SGHTA and CDR2 FQGNSA. Trimming removed 4 bases at V and 0 bases at J, with 12 bases between. The CDR3 length is 16 residues. CDR3 sequence reads: CASSSGGRPNTGELFF. As DNA, the CDR3 is TGTGCCAGCAGCTCCGGCGGGCGGCCGAACACCGGGGAGCTGTTTTTT.

This clonotype came up many times. The V call is TRBV12-3 or TRBV12-4, the J call TRBJ2-7; D may correspond to TRBD1 or TRBD2 (7 bases each). V was shortened by 5 bases and J by 3 bases, with 14 bases between the two germline ends. This CDR3 spans 14 amino acids. The CDR3 here is CASSRAGTDYEQYF. Written as DNA, the CDR3 is TGTGCCAGCAGTCGAGCGGGGACAGACTACGAGCAGTACTTC.

This chain connects TRBV5-1 to TRBJ1-1, with 10 positions matching TRBD1. This CDR3 region has 15 residues. Germline CDR1 SGHRS, CDR2 YFSETQ. After removal of 4 bases from V and 3 bases from J, the junction contained 6 bases not matched to a gene. The CDR3 reads CASSRTGGSDTEAFF. The DNA for the CDR3 is TGCGCCAGCAGCAGGACAGGGGGATCGGACACTGAAGCTTTCTTT.

Turning to this clonotype: This may stem from a read error, because a much larger clone lies one nucleotide away. The J gene is TRBJ2-1, the V gene TRBV29-1; perhaps TRBD1 as D (6 bases). The J call could be wrong; TRBJ2-7 is a better fit for the DNA end. Germline V CDR1 and CDR2: SQVTM, ANQGSEA. The CDR3 covers 15 residues. CDR3 loop: CSVDTGHLAYNEQYF. The CDR3 region has the DNA TGCAGCGTTGATACGGGACATCTCGCCTACAATGAGCAGTACTTC.

A word on this clonotype: The germline gene is not matched at one end of the junction; a read error may be the cause. The rearrangement uses TRBV12-3 or TRBV12-4 and TRBJ1-2; 7 positions agree with TRBD1. This CDR3 is 13 amino acids long. For the CDR3, the DNA is TGTACCAGCAGTTTAGGAAGAGGGGGCGGCTACACCTTC. It is translated as CTSSLGRGGGYTF.